The 10 T cell receptor beta chains reported below all come from one sample, sequenced in a study of molecular identifiers for immune sequencing clone quantification (dated by TCRdb to the late 2010s). Library creation used PCR. These reads were obtained on an Illumina MiSeq. Using fastp at Q25 and MiXCR, TCRdb reprocessed the public reads and kept productive beta chains. CDR3 protein sequences are deduplicated, and each keeps its most common genes and DNA. The sample records nearly 20,000 distinct CDR3 sequences, about 20% of which are singletons. The ten most abundant clones make up about 6.4% of the sample. Material for sequencing was naive CD8+ T cells from blood, with Jurkat cell RNA spiked in. What the cell subset or site label conveys for this sample: FACS-sorted CD8+CD4-CCR7+CD45RA+ naive T cells. The receptors stem from a human donor in good health. Some libraries in this study had Jurkat cell RNA spiked in.

The gene calls are TRBV27 and TRBJ2-7; no reliable D call. The CDR3 spans 15 residues. Trimming cost V 3 bases and J 2 bases, with 14 bases left between them. Germline lookup yields CDR1 MNHEY and CDR2 SMNVEV (reference sequence). The CDR3 coding sequence is TGTGCCAGCAGTTTGTTGGGTGAGCGTACCTACGAGCAGTACTTC. This codes for CASSLLGERTYEQYF.

The chain uses TRBV25-1 and TRBJ1-2; possible D gene TRBD1, 5 bases. From germline, CDR1 is MGHDK and CDR2 SYGVNS. CDR3 size: 12 residues. Trimming removed 3 bases at V and 8 bases at J, with 10 bases between. The CDR3 here is CASSDRVGGYTF. DNA of the CDR3: TGTGCCAGCAGTGACAGGGTGGGGGGCTACACCTTC.

This clonotype was found once. This chain joins TRBV5-1 and TRBJ2-2; D is ambiguous. V was trimmed by 3 bases and J by 4 bases, leaving 7 bases between them. The length of the CDR3 is 13 residues. Germline V lookup: CDR1 SGHRS, CDR2 YFSETQ. The CDR3: CASSSESTGELFF. The CDR3 DNA sequence: TGCGCCAGCAGCTCCGAGAGCACCGGGGAGCTGTTTTTT. Full variable domain (missing parts from reference TRBV5-1 and TRBJ2-2): KAGVTQTPRYLIKTRGQQVTLSCSPISGHRSVSWYQQTPGQGLQFLFEYFSETQRNKGNFPGRFSGRQFSNSRSEMNVSTLELGDSALYLCASSSESTGELFFGEGSRLTVL.

This clonotype is termed medium-sized (0.01 to 0.1%). The rearrangement links TRBV5-1 to TRBJ2-7; D uncertain. Germline CDR1 SGHRS, CDR2 YFSETQ. The germline V and J ends were trimmed by 7 bases and 4 bases, with 9 bases remaining between them. This CDR3 has 11 residues. DNA of the CDR3: TGCGCCAGCCACGTGGGGTACGAGCAGTACTTC. Translated, it gives CASHVGYEQYF.

The chain links TRBV6-2 or TRBV6-3 to TRBJ2-3, with 7 bases aligning to TRBD1. Losses at the gene ends were 5 bases for V and 5 bases for J; bases not matched to a gene: 4. In germline, CDR1 is MNHEY, CDR2 SVGEGT. This CDR3 has 13 residues. CDR3 DNA sequence: TGTGCCAGCAGTGAGCAGGGGGAAGATACGCAGTATTTT. This gives the protein CASSEQGEDTQYF.

In this sample, this clonotype turned up a few times. This chain links TRBV15 with TRBJ2-7; 12 bases are shared with TRBD2. The germline V gene has CDR1 LNHNV and CDR2 YYDKDF (reference sequence). The CDR3 sequence is 16 residues long. The V and J ends lost 6 bases and 2 bases, in that order; junction bases with no gene match: 8. CDR3 in amino acids: CATSRPLAGGPYEQYF. DNA of the CDR3: TGTGCCACCAGTAGACCCCTAGCGGGAGGGCCCTACGAGCAGTACTTC.

With respect to this clonotype: With a much larger clone just one base away, this may be a read error. The chain's CDR3 is CASSSDSSSYNEQFF. The CDR3 DNA is TGTGCCAGCAGCTCAGACTCCAGCTCCTACAATGAGCAGTTCTTC. V usage is TRBV4-2 and J usage is TRBJ2-1; D is unresolved. Germline loops: CDR1 LGHNA, CDR2 YNFKEQ. The CDR3 runs 15 residues. The V gene lost 5 bases and the J gene lost 0 bases, with 11 bases spanning the gap.

This clonotype appeared a few times. The genes are TRBV6-2 or TRBV6-3 and TRBJ2-7; D is unclear. The CDR3 contains 12 residues. Trimming stripped 2 bases from V and 3 bases from J, with 5 bases between. In germline, CDR1 is MNHEY, CDR2 SVGEGT. The CDR3 coding sequence is TGTGCCAGCAGTTACGCCCTCTACGAGCAGTACTTC. Protein product: CASSYALYEQYF.

The CDR3 here is CASSYSPLNEQFF. As DNA, the CDR3 is TGTGCCAGCAGTTACTCGCCCCTGAATGAGCAGTTCTTC. The rearrangement uses TRBV6-2 or TRBV6-3 and TRBJ2-1, with no clear D. This CDR3 contains 13 residues. Trimming removed 0 bases at V and 7 bases at J, with 7 bases between. The germline CDR1 and CDR2 sequences are MNHEY and SVGEGT.

Concerning this clonotype: This may come from a read error, since a much larger clone is one base off. CDR3 region: CAGTWGYEQYF. The CDR3 region has the DNA TGCGCCGGCACCTGGGGGTACGAGCAGTACTTC. V is TRBV5-1 and J is TRBJ2-7; D is possibly TRBD1 or TRBD2 (5 bases each). Looked up from germline, CDR1 is SGHRS and CDR2 is YFSETQ. Trimming stripped 10 bases from V and 4 bases from J, with 12 bases between. The CDR3 runs to 11 residues.